The rows below give T cell receptor beta chains drawn from one sample of a study of radiation and T cells in renal cell carcinoma. Assay: immunoSEQ multiplex PCR; the TCRdb copy retains only in-frame clones and omits some. In the table there are about 77,000 clones, approximately 87% of which are singletons. This specimen was blood, taken from a patient whose treatment included radiotherapy and nephrectomy. The receptors were gathered from a woman between 55 and 75 years old with renal cell carcinoma. Both conserved end residues are part of each CDR3. A D gene is named only where the DNA matches it firmly. Part of the rows lack a size; the others show once, few, many or a class for expanded clones.

v_gene: TRBV7-9
d_gene: NA
j_gene: TRBJ1-1
abundance: NA
CDR3aa: CASSSQYRVIEAFF
CDR3nt: TGTGCCAGCAGCTCCCAGTACAGGGTAATTGAAGCTTTCTTT

v_gene: TRBV29-1
d_gene: NA
j_gene: TRBJ1-2
abundance: NA
CDR3aa: CSVDPLTGSNYGYTF
CDR3nt: TGCAGCGTTGATCCGCTTACAGGCTCTAACTATGGCTACACCTTC

v_gene: TRBV6-4
d_gene: NA
j_gene: TRBJ1-1
abundance: few
CDR3aa: CASSPTGNTEAFF
CDR3nt: TGTGCCAGCAGTCCTACAGGGAACACTGAAGCTTTCTTT

v_gene: TRBV9
d_gene: TRBD1
j_gene: TRBJ2-7
abundance: few
CDR3aa: CASSVDPGTGTNEQYF
CDR3nt: TGTGCCAGCAGCGTCGACCCGGGGACAGGGACTAACGAGCAGTACTTC

v_gene: TRBV6-5
d_gene: TRBD1
j_gene: TRBJ2-2
abundance: NA
CDR3aa: CASSPGTGGPGELFF
CDR3nt: TGTGCCAGCAGTCCCGGGACAGGGGGACCCGGGGAGCTGTTTTTT

v_gene: TRBV7-9
d_gene: TRBD1
j_gene: TRBJ2-3
abundance: NA
CDR3aa: CASSSGTGPTDTQYF
CDR3nt: TGTGCCAGCAGTTCAGGGACAGGACCGACAGATACGCAGTATTTT

v_gene: TRBV4-1
d_gene: TRBD1
j_gene: TRBJ1-1
abundance: NA
CDR3aa: CASRPLRDKDRWEGNTEAFF
CDR3nt: TGCGCCAGCAGGCCGCTAAGGGATAAGGACAGGTGGGAGGGAAACACTGAAGCTTTCTTT

v_gene: TRBV9
d_gene: NA
j_gene: TRBJ1-1
abundance: NA
CDR3aa: CASSARAVNTEAFF
CDR3nt: TGTGCCAGCAGCGCCCGTGCAGTGAACACTGAAGCTTTCTTT

v_gene: TRBV6-5
d_gene: NA
j_gene: TRBJ1-1
abundance: few
CDR3aa: CASSYSGLNTEAFF
CDR3nt: TGTGCCAGCAGTTACTCGGGCCTGAACACTGAAGCTTTCTTT

v_gene: TRBV4-3
d_gene: NA
j_gene: TRBJ2-1
abundance: NA
CDR3aa: CASSQGGVNEQFF
CDR3nt: TGCGCCAGCAGCCAGGGTGGAGTCAATGAGCAGTTCTTC

v_gene: TRBV4-1
d_gene: NA
j_gene: TRBJ2-1
abundance: NA
CDR3aa: CASSQGVGASYNEQFF
CDR3nt: TGCGCCAGCAGCCAAGGTGTGGGGGCTTCCTACAATGAGCAGTTCTTC

v_gene: TRBV7-6
d_gene: TRBD2
j_gene: TRBJ2-7
abundance: NA
CDR3aa: CASSLVAGGESYEQYF
CDR3nt: TGTGCCAGCAGCTTAGTAGCGGGAGGGGAATCCTACGAGCAGTACTTC

v_gene: TRBV9
d_gene: TRBD1
j_gene: TRBJ2-3
abundance: NA
CDR3aa: CASSVETGIGDTQYF
CDR3nt: TGTGCCAGCAGCGTGGAGACAGGGATCGGCGATACGCAGTATTTT

v_gene: TRBV11-2
d_gene: TRBD2
j_gene: TRBJ2-3
abundance: once
CDR3aa: CASTLTSGDTDTQYF
CDR3nt: TGTGCCAGCACCTTGACTAGCGGGGACACAGATACGCAGTATTTT

v_gene: TRBV11-1
d_gene: NA
j_gene: TRBJ1-2
abundance: NA
CDR3aa: CASSRSPNYGYTF
CDR3nt: TGTGCCAGCAGCCGCTCCCCCAACTATGGCTACACCTTC

v_gene: TRBV16
d_gene: TRBD1
j_gene: TRBJ2-7
abundance: NA
CDR3aa: CASSPGTGGYEQYF
CDR3nt: TGTGCCAGCAGCCCAGGGACAGGGGGCTACGAGCAGTACTTC

v_gene: TRBV13
d_gene: NA
j_gene: TRBJ1-1
abundance: NA
CDR3aa: CASSLGGFLARNEAFF
CDR3nt: TGTGCCAGCAGCTTAGGAGGGTTTTTGGCGCGCAATGAAGCTTTCTTT

v_gene: TRBV5-1
d_gene: NA
j_gene: TRBJ2-2
abundance: NA
CDR3aa: CASSIQPGDTGELFF
CDR3nt: TGCGCCAGCAGCATACAACCGGGGGACACCGGGGAGCTGTTTTTT

v_gene: TRBV18
d_gene: TRBD1
j_gene: TRBJ1-5
abundance: NA
CDR3aa: CASSPAGGQPQHF
CDR3nt: TGTGCCAGCTCACCAGCAGGGGGGCAGCCCCAGCATTTT

v_gene: TRBV27
d_gene: NA
j_gene: TRBJ1-4
abundance: NA
CDR3aa: CASSLSGSKEKLFF
CDR3nt: TGTGCCAGCAGTTTATCGGGGTCTAAAGAAAAACTGTTTTTT

v_gene: TRBV6-5
d_gene: NA
j_gene: TRBJ2-2
abundance: few
CDR3aa: CASSYQDGNTGELFF
CDR3nt: TGTGCCAGCAGTTACCAGGACGGGAACACCGGGGAGCTGTTTTTT

v_gene: TRBV15
d_gene: TRBD1
j_gene: TRBJ1-1
abundance: NA
CDR3aa: CATSREGGSLTGAAFF
CDR3nt: TGTGCCACCAGCAGAGAGGGGGGATCCTTAACAGGGGCAGCTTTCTTT

v_gene: TRBV7-9
d_gene: TRBD1
j_gene: TRBJ2-1
abundance: NA
CDR3aa: CASSPGQGLYNEQFF
CDR3nt: TGTGCCAGCAGTCCGGGACAGGGGCTTTACAATGAGCAGTTCTTC

v_gene: TRBV27
d_gene: NA
j_gene: TRBJ1-5
abundance: NA
CDR3aa: CASAYRRNQPQHF
CDR3nt: TGTGCCAGCGCTTACAGAAGAAATCAGCCCCAGCATTTT

v_gene: TRBV2
d_gene: TRBD1
j_gene: TRBJ1-2
abundance: NA
CDR3aa: CASSAIGQGNDYGYTF
CDR3nt: TGTGCCAGCAGTGCCATCGGACAGGGGAACGACTATGGCTACACCTTC